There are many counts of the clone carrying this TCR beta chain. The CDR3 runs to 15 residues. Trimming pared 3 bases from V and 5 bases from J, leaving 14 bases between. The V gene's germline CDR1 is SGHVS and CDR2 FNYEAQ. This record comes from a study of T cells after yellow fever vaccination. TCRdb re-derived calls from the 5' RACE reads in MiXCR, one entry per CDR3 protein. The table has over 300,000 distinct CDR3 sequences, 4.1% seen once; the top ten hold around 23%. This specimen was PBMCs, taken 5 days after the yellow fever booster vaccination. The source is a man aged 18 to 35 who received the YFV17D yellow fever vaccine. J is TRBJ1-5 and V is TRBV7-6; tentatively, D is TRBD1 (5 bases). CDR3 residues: CASSLSGGVDQPQHF. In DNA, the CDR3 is TGTGCCAGCAGCTTGAGTGGGGGGGTTGATCAGCCCCAGCATTTT.